The T cell receptor (beta chain) under discussion was sequenced for a study of T-cell memory formation after mild COVID-19. Looking at the study overall: TCR clusters showed largely donor specificity.

Trimming left V 7 bases short and J 4 bases short, with 6 bases between. Germline CDR1 reads SNHLY; CDR2 reads FYNNEI. The CDR3 consists of 11 residues. Study-level findings and limits: CD4+ contracting clones lay mainly in CM and EM, CD8+ ones in EMRA. Memory from before infection featured some responding clones, which suggests cross-reactive memory joined.

A 5'RACE reaction primed in the constant segment made cDNA libraries of TCR alpha and TCR beta, and these carried sample barcodes and UMIs. Using its own MiXCR run on the 5' RACE reads, TCRdb lists one record per CDR3 protein. The sample yields 150,000 or so distinct CDR3 sequences, about 15% seen once. With regard to this clonotype: Its antigen is not known.

The chain combines TRBV2 with TRBJ2-3; no reliable D call. The source material was PBMCs or a T cell subset sorted from them (not recorded which). The receptor's source is an adult woman who had mild COVID-19 (a few samples of this study predate the infection). Cell type and time point are not known. CDR3 in amino acids: CASTEPDTQYF. The CDR3 region has the DNA TGTGCCAGCACCGAACCAGATACGCAGTATTTT.